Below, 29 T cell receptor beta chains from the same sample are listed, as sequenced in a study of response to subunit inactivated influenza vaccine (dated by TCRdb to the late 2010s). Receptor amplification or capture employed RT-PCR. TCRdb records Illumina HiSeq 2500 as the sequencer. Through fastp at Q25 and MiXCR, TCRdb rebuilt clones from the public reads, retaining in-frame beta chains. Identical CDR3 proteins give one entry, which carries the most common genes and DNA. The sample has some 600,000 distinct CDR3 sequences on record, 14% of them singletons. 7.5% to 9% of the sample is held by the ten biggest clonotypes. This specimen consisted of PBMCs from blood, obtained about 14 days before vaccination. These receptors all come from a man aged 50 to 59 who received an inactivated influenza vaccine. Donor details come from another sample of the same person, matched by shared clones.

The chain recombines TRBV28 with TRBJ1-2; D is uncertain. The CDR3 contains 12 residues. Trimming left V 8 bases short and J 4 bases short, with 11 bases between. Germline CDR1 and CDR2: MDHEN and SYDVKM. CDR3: CASRGIGYGYTF. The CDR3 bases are TGTGCCAGCCGAGGGATCGGCTATGGCTACACCTTC.

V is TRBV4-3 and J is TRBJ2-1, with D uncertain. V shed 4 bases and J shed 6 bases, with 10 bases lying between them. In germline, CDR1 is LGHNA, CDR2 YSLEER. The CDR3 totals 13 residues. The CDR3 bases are TGCGCCAGCAGCCCAAGCTTTTTCAATGAGCAGTTCTTC. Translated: CASSPSFFNEQFF.

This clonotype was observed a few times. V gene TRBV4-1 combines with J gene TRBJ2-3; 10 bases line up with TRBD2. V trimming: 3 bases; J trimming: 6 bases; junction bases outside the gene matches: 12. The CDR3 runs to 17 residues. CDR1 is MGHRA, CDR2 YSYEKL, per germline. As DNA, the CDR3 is TGCGCCAGCAGCCACCCAATAGCGGGGGGACCGCGCGATACGCAGTATTTT. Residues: CASSHPIAGGPRDTQYF.

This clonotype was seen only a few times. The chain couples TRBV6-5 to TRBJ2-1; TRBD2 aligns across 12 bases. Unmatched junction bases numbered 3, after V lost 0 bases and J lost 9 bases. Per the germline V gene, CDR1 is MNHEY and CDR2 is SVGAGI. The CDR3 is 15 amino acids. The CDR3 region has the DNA TGTGCCAGCAGTTACTCCAGACTAGCGGGAGTTGAGCAGTTCTTC. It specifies CASSYSRLAGVEQFF.

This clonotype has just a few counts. The CDR3 sequence is CASSQGPGGHTEAFF. As DNA, the CDR3 is TGCGCCAGCAGCCAAGGCCCAGGGGGCCATACTGAAGCTTTCTTT. J is TRBJ1-1 and V is TRBV4-3; 8 bases align to TRBD1. V was pared by 1 base and J by 5 bases, with 6 bases of the junction left unmatched. The CDR3 is 15 amino acids. Per the germline V gene, CDR1 is LGHNA and CDR2 is YSLEER.

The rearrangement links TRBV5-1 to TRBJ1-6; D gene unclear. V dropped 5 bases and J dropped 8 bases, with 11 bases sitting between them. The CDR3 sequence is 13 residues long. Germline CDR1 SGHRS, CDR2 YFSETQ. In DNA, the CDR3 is TGCGCCAGCAGGGCGGCGGTAGATTCACCCCTCCACTTT. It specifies CASRAAVDSPLHF.

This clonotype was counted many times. In DNA form, the CDR3 reads TGCGCCAGCAGCCTTGTGGGGGACAGGGACTACAATGAGCAGTTCTTC. This codes for CASSLVGDRDYNEQFF. The chain is built from TRBV5-1 and TRBJ2-1; TRBD1 matches 9 bases. This CDR3 is 16 amino acids long. Germline V gives CDR1 SGHRS, CDR2 YFSETQ. J lost 3 bases, V lost 4 bases, and 8 bases had no gene match.

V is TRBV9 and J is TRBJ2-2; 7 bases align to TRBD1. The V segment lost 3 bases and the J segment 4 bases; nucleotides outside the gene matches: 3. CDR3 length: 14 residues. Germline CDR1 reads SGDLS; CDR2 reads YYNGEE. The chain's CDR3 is CASSAEGATGELFF. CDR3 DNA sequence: TGTGCCAGCAGCGCCGAGGGGGCCACCGGGGAGCTGTTTTTT.

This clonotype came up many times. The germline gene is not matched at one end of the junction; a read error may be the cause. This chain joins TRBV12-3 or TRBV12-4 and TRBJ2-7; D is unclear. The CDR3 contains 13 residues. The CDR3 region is CASRLGLSYEQYF. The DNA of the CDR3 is TGTGCCAGCAGATTAGGCTTATCCTACGAGCAGTACTTC.

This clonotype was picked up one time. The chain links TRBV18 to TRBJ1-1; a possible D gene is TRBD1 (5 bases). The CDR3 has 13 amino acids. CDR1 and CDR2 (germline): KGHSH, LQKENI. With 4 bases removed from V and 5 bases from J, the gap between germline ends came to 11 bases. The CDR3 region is CASSQGVETEAFF. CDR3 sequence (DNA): TGTGCCAGCTCACAAGGGGTAGAGACTGAAGCTTTCTTT.

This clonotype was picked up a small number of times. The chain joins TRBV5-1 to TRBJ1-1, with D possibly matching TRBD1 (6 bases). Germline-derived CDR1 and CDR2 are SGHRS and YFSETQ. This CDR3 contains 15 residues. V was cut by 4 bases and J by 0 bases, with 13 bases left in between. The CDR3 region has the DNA TGCGCCAGCAGCGGGGGGCAACTGATGAACACTGAAGCTTTCTTT. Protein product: CASSGGQLMNTEAFF.

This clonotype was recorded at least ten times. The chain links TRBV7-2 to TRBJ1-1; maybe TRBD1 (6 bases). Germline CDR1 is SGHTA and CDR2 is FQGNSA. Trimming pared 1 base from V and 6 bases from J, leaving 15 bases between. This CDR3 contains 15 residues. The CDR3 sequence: CASSLDPGDWAEAFF. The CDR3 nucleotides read TGTGCCAGCAGCTTAGATCCAGGGGATTGGGCTGAAGCTTTCTTT.

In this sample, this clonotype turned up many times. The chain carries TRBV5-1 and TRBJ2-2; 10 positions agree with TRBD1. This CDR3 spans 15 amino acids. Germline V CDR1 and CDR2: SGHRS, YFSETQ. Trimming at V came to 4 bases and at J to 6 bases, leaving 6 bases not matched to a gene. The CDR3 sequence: CASSQGQGVSGELFF. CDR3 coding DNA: TGCGCCAGCAGCCAAGGACAGGGGGTCTCCGGGGAGCTGTTTTTT.

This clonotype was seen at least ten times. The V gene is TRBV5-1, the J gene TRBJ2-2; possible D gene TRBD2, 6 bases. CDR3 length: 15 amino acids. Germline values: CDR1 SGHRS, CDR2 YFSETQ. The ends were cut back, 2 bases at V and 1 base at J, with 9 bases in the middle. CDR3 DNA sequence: TGCGCCAGCAGCTTTCGGGGGAGGAACACCGGGGAGCTGTTTTTT. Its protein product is CASSFRGRNTGELFF.

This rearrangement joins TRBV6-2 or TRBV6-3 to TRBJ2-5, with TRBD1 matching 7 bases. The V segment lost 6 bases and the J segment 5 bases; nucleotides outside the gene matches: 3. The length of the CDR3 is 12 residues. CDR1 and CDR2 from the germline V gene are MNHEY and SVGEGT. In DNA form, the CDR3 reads TGTGCCAGCAGACGGGACAGTGAGACCCAGTACTTC. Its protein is CASRRDSETQYF.

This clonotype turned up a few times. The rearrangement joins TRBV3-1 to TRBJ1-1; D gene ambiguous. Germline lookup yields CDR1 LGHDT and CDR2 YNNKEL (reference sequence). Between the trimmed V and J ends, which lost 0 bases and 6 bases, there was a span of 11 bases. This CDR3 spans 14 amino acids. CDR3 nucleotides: TGTGCCAGCAGCCAAGATGTCGGCAGACCTGAAGCTTTCTTT. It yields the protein CASSQDVGRPEAFF.

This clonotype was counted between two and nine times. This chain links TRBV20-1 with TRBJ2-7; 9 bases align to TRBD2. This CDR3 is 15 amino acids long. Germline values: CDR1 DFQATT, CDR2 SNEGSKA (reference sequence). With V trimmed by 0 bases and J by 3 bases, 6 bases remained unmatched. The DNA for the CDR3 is TGCAGTGCTAGAGACCCGGCGGGGGGGCGCTACGAGCAGTACTTC. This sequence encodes CSARDPAGGRYEQYF.

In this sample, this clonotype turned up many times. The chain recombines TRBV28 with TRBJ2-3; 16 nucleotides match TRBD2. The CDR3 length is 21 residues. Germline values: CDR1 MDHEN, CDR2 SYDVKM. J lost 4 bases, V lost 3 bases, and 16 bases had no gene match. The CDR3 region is CASSLGFFGTSGRAGADTQYF. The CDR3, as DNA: TGTGCCAGCAGTTTGGGTTTCTTCGGGACTAGCGGGAGGGCCGGTGCAGATACGCAGTATTTT.

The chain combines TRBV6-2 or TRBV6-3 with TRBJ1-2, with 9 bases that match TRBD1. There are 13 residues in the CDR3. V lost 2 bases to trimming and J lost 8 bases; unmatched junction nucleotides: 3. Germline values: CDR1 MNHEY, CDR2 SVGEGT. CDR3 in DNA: TGTGCCAGCAGTTACGGGACAGGGCAAGGCTACACCTTC. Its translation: CASSYGTGQGYTF.

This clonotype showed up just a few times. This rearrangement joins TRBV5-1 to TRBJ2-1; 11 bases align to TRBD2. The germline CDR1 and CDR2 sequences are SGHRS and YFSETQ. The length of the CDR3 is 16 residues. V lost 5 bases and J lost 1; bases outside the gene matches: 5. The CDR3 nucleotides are TGCGCCAGCAGGGTAATAGCGGGAGGGTCCTACAATGAGCAGTTCTTC. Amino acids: CASRVIAGGSYNEQFF.

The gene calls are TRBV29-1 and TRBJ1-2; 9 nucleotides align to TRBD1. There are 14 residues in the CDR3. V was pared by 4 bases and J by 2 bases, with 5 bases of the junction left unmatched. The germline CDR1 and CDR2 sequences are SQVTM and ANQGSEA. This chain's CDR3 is CSVVTGTGNYGYTF. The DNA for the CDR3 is TGCAGCGTTGTTACCGGGACAGGGAACTATGGCTACACCTTC.

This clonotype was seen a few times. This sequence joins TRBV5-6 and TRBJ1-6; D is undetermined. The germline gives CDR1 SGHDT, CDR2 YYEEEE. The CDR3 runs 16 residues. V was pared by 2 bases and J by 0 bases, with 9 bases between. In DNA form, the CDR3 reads TGTGCCAGCAGCTTCTTCCGGAGCTCCTATAATTCACCCCTCCACTTT. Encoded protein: CASSFFRSSYNSPLHF.

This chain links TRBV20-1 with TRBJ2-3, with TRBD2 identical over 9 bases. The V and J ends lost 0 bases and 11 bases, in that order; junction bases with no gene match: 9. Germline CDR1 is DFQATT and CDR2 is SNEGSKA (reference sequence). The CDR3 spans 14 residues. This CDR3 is CSAREGGGAGMQYF. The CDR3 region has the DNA TGCAGTGCTAGAGAAGGCGGGGGGGCCGGGATGCAGTATTTT.

This chain's CDR3 is CASSLDRVGEQYF. For the CDR3, the DNA is TGTGCCAGCAGCCTCGACAGGGTCGGTGAGCAGTACTTC. The chain has TRBV11-1 and TRBJ2-7, with TRBD1 matching 7 bases. V lost 5 bases, J lost 7 bases, and 8 bases stayed unmatched. Per germline, CDR1 SGHAT and CDR2 FQDESV (reference sequence). The CDR3 length is 13 residues.

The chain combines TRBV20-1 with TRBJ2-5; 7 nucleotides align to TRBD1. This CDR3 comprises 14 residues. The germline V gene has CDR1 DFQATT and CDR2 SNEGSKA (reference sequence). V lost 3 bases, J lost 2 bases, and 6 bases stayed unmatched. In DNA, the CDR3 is TGCAGTGCTAGTGCGAGGGGGCTACAAGAGACCCAGTACTTC. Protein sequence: CSASARGLQETQYF.

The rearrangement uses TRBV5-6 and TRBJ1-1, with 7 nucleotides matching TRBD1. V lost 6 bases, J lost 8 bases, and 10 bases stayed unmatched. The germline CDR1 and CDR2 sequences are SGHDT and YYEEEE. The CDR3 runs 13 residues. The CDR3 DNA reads TGTGCCAGCACCCACGAATGGACAGGCGAAGCTTTCTTT. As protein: CASTHEWTGEAFF.

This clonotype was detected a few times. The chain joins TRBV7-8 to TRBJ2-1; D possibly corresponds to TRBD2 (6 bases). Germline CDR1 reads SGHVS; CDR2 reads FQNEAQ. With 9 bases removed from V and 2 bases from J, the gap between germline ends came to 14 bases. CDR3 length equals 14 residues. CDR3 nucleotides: TGTGCCAGTCGCGGGACCCTAGCCTACAATGAGCAGTTCTTC. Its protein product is CASRGTLAYNEQFF.

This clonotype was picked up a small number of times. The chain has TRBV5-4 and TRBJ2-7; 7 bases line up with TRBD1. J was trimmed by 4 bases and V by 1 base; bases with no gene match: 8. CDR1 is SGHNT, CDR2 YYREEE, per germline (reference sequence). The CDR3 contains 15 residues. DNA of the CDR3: TGTGCCAGCAGCTTGAATCCGGGACAGATATACGAGCAGTACTTC. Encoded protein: CASSLNPGQIYEQYF.

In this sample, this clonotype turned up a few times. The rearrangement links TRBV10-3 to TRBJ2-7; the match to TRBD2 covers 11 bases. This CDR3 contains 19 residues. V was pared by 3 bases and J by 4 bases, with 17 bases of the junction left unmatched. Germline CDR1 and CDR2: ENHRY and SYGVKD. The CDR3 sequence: CAISESGLAVLGGPYEQYF. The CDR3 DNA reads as TGTGCCATCAGTGAATCGGGACTAGCGGTCCTCGGCGGGCCTTACGAGCAGTACTTC.